This T cell receptor beta chain is drawn from a study of blood T cell repertoires in COVID-19. Study information: Donors in the United States, Italy and Spain gave samples during acute or convalescent COVID-19. T cells, B-cell-depleted T cells, or PBMCs provided the cDNA or gDNA that served as material.

In the authors' workflow: Reference gene primers were amplified, and this amplification served to estimate nucleated cell counts. The data were produced by immunoSEQ multiplex PCR, yet TCRdb's version contains in-frame clones alone and is incomplete. D and trimming come from the DNA, and the V and J calls and clone size come from that table. The sample yields 250,000 to 350,000 clones, around 89% seen once. The specimen sequenced was peripheral blood. The receptor's source is a man between 25 and 39 years old with acute or convalescent COVID-19.

The CDR3 here is CASSVSSGLILAPDTQYF. In nucleotides, the CDR3 is TGTGCCAGCAGTGTCTCTAGCGGCTTAATCTTAGCACCAGATACGCAGTATTTT. This chain uses TRBV6-1 with TRBJ2-3; 7 bases line up with TRBD2. The CDR3 spans 18 residues. CDR1 and CDR2 from the germline V gene are MNHNS and SASEGT. The V and J ends lost 4 bases and 4 bases, in that order; junction bases with no gene match: 17.